A single sample is the source of the 12 T cell receptor beta chains below, sequenced in a study of shared clonotypes between healthy human individuals. Only in-frame clones appear in the TCRdb table, and some are missing; sequencing was by immunoSEQ multiplex PCR. Here the sample spans approximately 2,200,000 clones, just over 90% being singletons. Naivety among CD8 cells was defined by CD45RO negativity and positive CCR7 selection, thereby excluding terminally differentiated effector memory CD45RA+ cells. The sample was naive CD8+ T cells from PBMCs. These receptors originate from a man aged 18-30 years in good health. Some clones in this sample may be carry-over from other donors' samples.

A word on this clone: Other DNA sequences from this sample encode an identical CDR3 as well. The rearrangement joins TRBV7-9 to TRBJ2-7; TRBD2 matches 9 bases. Germline V gives CDR1 SEHNR, CDR2 FQNEAQ (reference sequence). Trimming cost V 5 bases and J 1 base; bases outside gene matches: 6. The length of the CDR3 is 15 residues. CDR3 amino acids: CASSQGLAGSYEQYF. CDR3 nucleotides: TGTGCCAGCAGCCAAGGGCTAGCGGGATCCTACGAGCAGTACTTC.

The rearrangement links TRBV9 to TRBJ1-1; no reliable D call. Germline CDR1 is SGDLS and CDR2 is YYNGEE. The ends were cut back, 0 bases at V and 8 bases at J, with 14 bases in the middle. The CDR3 sequence is 14 residues long. The DNA for the CDR3 is TGTGCCAGCAGCGTAGGGGCAGGACCGAAGGAAGCTTTCTTT. Encoded protein: CASSVGAGPKEAFF.

The chain is built from TRBV27 and TRBJ2-3, with 7 bases identical to TRBD1. The CDR3 is made up of 11 amino acids. Germline V lookup: CDR1 MNHEY, CDR2 SMNVEV (reference sequence). The CDR3 protein is CGSQGTDTQYF. As DNA, the CDR3 is TGTGGCTCACAGGGGACAGATACGCAGTATTTT.

This chain links TRBV5-1 with TRBJ1-1; no reliable D call. With 0 bases removed from V and 11 bases from J, the gap between germline ends came to 11 bases. CDR1 is SGHRS, CDR2 YFSETQ, per germline. The length of the CDR3 is 12 residues. The CDR3 DNA sequence: TGCGCCAGCAGCTTGGAAGGGAGGTGGGCTTTCTTT. Its translation is CASSLEGRWAFF.

V is TRBV27 and J is TRBJ1-5, with TRBD1 as a possible D gene (6 bases). V was shortened by 1 base and J by 7 bases, with 11 bases between the two germline ends. CDR3 length equals 14 residues. Germline-derived CDR1 and CDR2 are MNHEY and SMNVEV (reference sequence). This CDR3 is CASSLLGGQQPQHF. The CDR3 DNA sequence: TGTGCCAGCAGTTTATTGGGGGGGCAGCAGCCCCAGCATTTT.

The rearrangement joins TRBV13 to TRBJ2-7; D perhaps matches TRBD1 (6 bases). The CDR3 is made up of 15 amino acids. Looked up from germline, CDR1 is PRHDT and CDR2 is FYEKMQ (reference sequence). V lost 5 bases and J 4 bases, leaving 18 bases between the germline ends. DNA of the CDR3: TGTGCCAGCAGCGCGCGCACAGGGATTGCTTACGAGCAGTACTTC. It yields the protein CASSARTGIAYEQYF.

The chain couples TRBV18 to TRBJ1-1, with D perhaps TRBD1 (6 bases). The V gene's germline CDR1 is KGHSH and CDR2 LQKENI. Trimming pared 4 bases from V and 2 bases from J, leaving 8 bases between. This CDR3 region has 13 residues. CDR3 coding DNA: TGTGCCAGCTCACTGGGGGCCAACACTGAAGCTTTCTTT. This encodes CASSLGANTEAFF.

This rearrangement joins TRBV7-3 to TRBJ2-1, with 15 bases that match TRBD2. Germline CDR1 SGHTA, CDR2 FQGTGA. The trim removed 5 bases at V and 1 base at J, leaving 3 bases unmatched. The CDR3 is 17 amino acids. As DNA, the CDR3 is TGTGCCAGCAGCCCAGGACTAGCGGGAGGGTCCTACAATGAGCAGTTCTTC. Translation: CASSPGLAGGSYNEQFF.

The V and J genes are TRBV19 and TRBJ1-2; 9 bases are a match to TRBD1. This CDR3 comprises 15 residues. After removal of 7 bases from V and 4 bases from J, the junction contained 10 bases not matched to a gene. Germline CDR1 and CDR2: LNHDA and SQIVND (reference sequence). In nucleotides, the CDR3 is TGTGCCAGTACCAACTCAGGACAGGGGAGCTATGGCTACACCTTC. Translated: CASTNSGQGSYGYTF.

In the case of this clone: Other DNA sequences in this sample translate to the same CDR3. This CDR3 reads CASSEGTGGYGYTF. The CDR3 DNA sequence: TGCGCCAGCAGCGAAGGAACAGGGGGGTATGGCTACACCTTC. The J gene is TRBJ1-2, the V gene TRBV5-1; 8 bases agree with TRBD1. J gave up 5 bases and V 4 bases, and 7 bases lay outside the gene matches. Germline CDR1 reads SGHRS; CDR2 reads YFSETQ. The CDR3 has 14 amino acids.

The chain employs TRBV10-2 and TRBJ2-1, with no clear D. The CDR3 length is 15 residues. Trimming removed 4 bases at V and 0 bases at J, with 10 bases between. The V gene's germline CDR1 is WSHSY and CDR2 SAAADI. The CDR3 is CASSVKLSSYNEQFF. CDR3 bases: TGCGCCAGCAGTGTTAAGTTAAGCTCCTACAATGAGCAGTTCTTC.

As concerns this clone: This sample includes further DNA sequences coding for the same CDR3. V is TRBV7-9 and J is TRBJ2-7, with 8 bases lining up with TRBD1. J gave up 7 bases and V 4 bases, and 3 bases lay outside the gene matches. This CDR3 has 12 residues. Germline lookup yields CDR1 SEHNR and CDR2 FQNEAQ (reference sequence). CDR3 sequence reads: CASSSDRVEQYF. Written as DNA, the CDR3 is TGTGCCAGCAGCTCGGACAGGGTTGAGCAGTACTTC. Together with reference TRBV7-9 and TRBJ2-7, the CDR3 gives the full variable domain: DTGVSQNPRHKITKRGQNVTFRCDPISEHNRLYWYRQTLGQGPEFLTYFQNEAQLEKSRLLSDRFSAERPKGSFSTLEIQRTEQGDSAMYLCASSSDRVEQYFGPGTRLTVT.